Listed below are T cell receptor beta chains from one sample, sequenced in a study of cytomegalovirus exposure and HLA in healthy donors. The method was immunoSEQ multiplex PCR; TCRdb's version includes in-frame clones alone and lacks a portion of them. The table includes 100,000 to 150,000 clones, 55% to 80% detected once. The sample consisted of PBMCs. The source of these receptors is a woman aged 40 to 55 in good health and CMV-seronegative. Both conserved end residues are part of each CDR3. The D gene is left open where the match is weak. The size field is filled for only some rows; it gives once, few, many or a size class.

>few|TRBJ1-6|.|TRBV4-1
CASSQLPVGNSPLHF
TGCGCCAGCAGCCAACTCCCGGTCGGGAATTCACCCCTCCACTTT
>.|TRBJ2-3|TRBD2|TRBV30
CAFSGGSGDTQYF
TGTGCCTTTAGCGGGGGAAGCGGAGATACGCAGTATTTT
>.|TRBJ2-3|.|TRBV9
CASSVGGNPSTDTQYF
TGTGCCAGCAGCGTAGGAGGAAACCCTAGCACAGATACGCAGTATTTT
>.|TRBJ1-1|.|TRBV28
CASSREPRANTEAFF
TGTGCCAGCAGTCGGGAGCCTAGGGCGAACACTGAAGCTTTCTTT
>few|TRBJ1-2|.|TRBV19
CASSIQRLRGYGYTF
TGTGCCAGTAGTATTCAGCGACTGCGGGGCTATGGCTACACCTTC
>.|TRBJ1-1|.|TRBV9
CASSVGLTGATEAFF
TGTGCCAGCAGCGTTGGCTTGACAGGAGCCACTGAAGCTTTCTTT
>.|TRBJ2-7|TRBD2|TRBV7-9
CASSPALGSRGGAGEQYF
TGTGCCAGCAGCCCCGCTTTAGGTTCGCGGGGGGGGGCTGGTGAGCAGTACTTC
>.|TRBJ1-1|.|TRBV30
CAWGPQGAEAFF
TGTGCCTGGGGGCCTCAGGGTGCTGAAGCTTTCTTT
>few|TRBJ2-7|.|TRBV10-3
CAISESGLVEQYF
TGTGCCATCAGTGAGTCTGGACTCGTTGAGCAGTACTTC
>.|TRBJ2-7|TRBD1|TRBV5-4
CASSLSDRGVYEQYF
TGTGCCAGCAGCTTGTCAGACAGGGGGGTGTACGAGCAGTACTTC
>.|TRBJ1-5|.|TRBV4-2
CASSQGQGNQPQHF
TGTGCCAGCAGCCAAGGGCAGGGCAATCAGCCCCAGCATTTT
>.|TRBJ1-2|.|TRBV9
CADPGGGLPNYGYTF
TGTGCCGACCCGGGTGGCGGACTACCTAACTATGGCTACACCTTC
>.|TRBJ1-2|TRBD1|TRBV28
CASRWGQADYGYTF
TGTGCCAGCAGATGGGGACAGGCCGACTACGGCTACACCTTC
>few|TRBJ2-3|TRBD1|TRBV10-3
CAISEGQATDTQYF
TGTGCCATCAGTGAAGGACAGGCCACAGATACGCAGTATTTT
>few|TRBJ2-3|.|TRBV10-3
CAISESNGISTDTQYF
TGTGCCATCAGTGAGTCGAACGGGATTAGCACAGATACGCAGTATTTT
>.|TRBJ2-3|TRBD1|TRBV7-9
CASSRDRGRTDTQYF
TGTGCCAGCAGCCGGGACAGGGGAAGGACAGATACGCAGTATTTT
>few|TRBJ1-6|.|TRBV7-2
CASSLNSSPLHF
TGTGCCAGCAGCTTGAACTCTTCACCCCTCCACTTT
>few|TRBJ2-1|TRBD1|TRBV27
CASSPDRGGYNEQFF
TGTGCCAGCAGTCCGGACAGGGGGGGCTACAATGAGCAGTTCTTC
>.|TRBJ2-3|TRBD2|TRBV4-3
CASSQEGLAYDTQYF
TGCGCCAGCAGCCAAGAGGGACTAGCCTATGATACGCAGTATTTT
>.|TRBJ1-4|.|TRBV5-6
CASSLDPRNEKLFF
TGTGCCAGCAGCTTGGACCCGCGGAATGAAAAACTGTTTTTT
>.|TRBJ1-1|.|TRBV5-1
CASSLAARTNTEAFF
TGCGCCAGCAGCTTGGCCGCCAGAACGAACACTGAAGCTTTCTTT
>.|TRBJ2-5|.|TRBV6-6
CASSYPENQETQYF
TGTGCCAGCAGTTACCCGGAGAACCAAGAGACCCAGTACTTC
>.|TRBJ2-7|.|TRBV18
CASSPPLEGSEQYF
TGTGCCAGCTCACCACCTCTAGAAGGGAGCGAGCAGTACTTC
>.|TRBJ1-1|.|TRBV10-3
CAISDISGIMNTEAFF
TGTGCCATCAGTGACATAAGCGGAATAATGAACACTGAAGCTTTCTTT
>.|TRBJ1-1|.|TRBV4-2
CASSQAGEVTEAFF
TGTGCCAGCAGCCAAGCGGGGGAGGTCACTGAAGCTTTCTTT
>once|TRBJ2-5|.|TRBV19
CASSRRTADNRWETQYF
TGTGCCAGTAGCAGAAGGACAGCAGACAATAGATGGGAGACCCAGTACTTC
>.|TRBJ2-5|TRBD2|TRBV30
CAWSPGRTSGVETQYF
TGTGCCTGGAGTCCCGGTCGGACTAGCGGGGTAGAGACCCAGTACTTC
>few|TRBJ2-7|.|TRBV2
CASRTGAGLFYEQYF
TGTGCCAGCAGGACTGGGGCAGGGTTATTCTACGAGCAGTACTTC
>.|TRBJ2-7|TRBD2|TRBV5-4
CASSLGGTSGGYEQYF
TGTGCCAGCAGCTTGGGGGGGACTAGCGGGGGCTACGAGCAGTACTTC
>few|TRBJ1-1|.|TRBV7-8
CASKVLGGEDTEAFF
TGTGCCAGCAAGGTATTGGGGGGAGAGGACACTGAAGCTTTCTTT
>.|TRBJ1-5|TRBD1|TRBV28
CASSSDRGRGNQPQHF
TGTGCCAGCAGTTCCGACAGGGGGCGGGGCAATCAGCCCCAGCATTTT
>few|TRBJ1-6|TRBD1|TRBV6-4
CASTPGQYNSPLHF
TGTGCCAGCACCCCGGGACAGTATAATTCACCCCTCCACTTT
>.|TRBJ1-1|.|TRBV19
CASSTNPGVGNTEAFF
TGTGCCAGTAGTACGAATCCAGGGGTTGGGAACACTGAAGCTTTCTTT
>few|TRBJ2-7|.|TRBV6-5
CASSYYGQSYEQYF
TGTGCCAGCAGTTACTACGGACAGTCCTACGAGCAGTACTTC
>.|TRBJ2-7|TRBD1|TRBV5-1
CASHAGQGIDEQYF
TGCGCCAGCCATGCAGGACAGGGGATCGACGAGCAGTACTTC
>few|TRBJ2-2|TRBD2|TRBV11-2
CASSLGSSGSFGELFF
TGTGCCAGCAGCTTAGGGTCTAGCGGATCTTTCGGGGAGCTGTTTTTT
>.|TRBJ2-5|.|TRBV7-9
CASSLLGGGETQYF
TGTGCCAGCAGCTTATTAGGTGGAGGGGAGACCCAGTACTTC
>.|TRBJ1-6|TRBD1|TRBV2
CASRPDREGSPLHF
TGTGCCAGCAGACCAGACAGGGAAGGATCACCCCTCCACTTT
>.|TRBJ2-6|TRBD1|TRBV5-1
CASSLVDRGRTGANVLTF
TGCGCCAGCAGCTTGGTGGACAGGGGGCGAACTGGGGCCAACGTCCTGACTTTC
>.|TRBJ2-1|.|TRBV29-1
CSVAVDSSYNEQFF
TGCAGCGTTGCCGTCGACTCTTCCTACAATGAGCAGTTCTTC
>.|TRBJ2-5|.|TRBV5-1
CASSPLQGQETQYF
TGCGCCAGCAGCCCGCTACAGGGCCAAGAGACCCAGTACTTC
>.|TRBJ1-3|.|TRBV9
CASSVDAGIGNTIYF
TGTGCCAGCAGCGTAGATGCGGGAATTGGAAACACCATATATTTT
>.|TRBJ2-7|.|TRBV5-5
CASSPRGYEQYF
TGTGCCAGCAGCCCCAGGGGTTACGAGCAGTACTTC
>.|TRBJ2-2|.|TRBV7-9
CASSFAGTGELFF
TGTGCCAGCAGCTTTGCGGGCACCGGGGAGCTGTTTTTT
>.|TRBJ2-1|TRBD2|TRBV5-1
CASSFGLVDEQFF
TGCGCCAGCAGCTTCGGACTAGTCGATGAGCAGTTCTTC
>.|TRBJ2-2|TRBD2|TRBV29-1
CSVVILGGGTGELFF
TGCAGCGTTGTGATCCTGGGGGGGGGCACCGGGGAGCTGTTTTTT
>.|TRBJ1-3|TRBD1|TRBV2
CASSVPRDSSGNTIYF
TGTGCCAGCAGTGTTCCTCGGGACAGCTCTGGAAACACCATATATTTT
>once|TRBJ1-2|.|TRBV7-9
CASSLGGTYYGYTF
TGTGCCAGCAGCTTGGGGGGAACGTACTATGGCTACACCTTC
>.|TRBJ2-1|.|TRBV7-8
CASSLEQGSKEQFF
TGTGCCAGCAGCTTAGAGCAGGGGTCGAAGGAGCAGTTCTTC
>.|TRBJ1-5|.|TRBV18
CASSAGASNQPQHF
TGTGCCAGCTCAGCGGGAGCGAGCAATCAGCCCCAGCATTTT
>.|TRBJ2-7|.|TRBV4-1
CASSPNMWGSQSYEQYF
TGCGCCAGTAGCCCTAACATGTGGGGCTCCCAGTCCTACGAGCAGTACTTC
>.|TRBJ2-2|.|TRBV5-1
CASSLDSVVGELFF
TGCGCCAGCAGCTTGGATAGCGTGGTCGGGGAGCTGTTTTTT
>.|TRBJ1-2|TRBD1|TRBV27
CASSLTGGYGYTF
TGTGCCAGCAGTCTGACAGGGGGGTATGGCTACACCTTC
>.|TRBJ1-1|.|TRBV6-6
CASSSADRTEAFF
TGTGCCAGCAGTTCGGCGGATCGCACTGAAGCTTTCTTT
>.|TRBJ1-3|.|TRBV6-1
CASTSGGVSGNTIYF
TGTGCCAGCACTTCAGGAGGGGTCTCTGGAAACACCATATATTTT
>few|TRBJ1-5|.|TRBV28
CASSLEGQPQHF
TGTGCCAGCAGTTTGGAGGGGCAGCCCCAGCATTTT
>.|TRBJ2-7|TRBD1|TRBV6-6
CASSYTPQGESYEQYF
TGTGCCAGCAGTTATACCCCACAGGGGGAATCCTACGAGCAGTACTTC
>.|TRBJ1-5|.|TRBV6-1
CASRGTGNQPQHF
TGTGCCAGCAGGGGTACAGGGAACCAGCCCCAGCATTTT
>few|TRBJ1-1|.|TRBV5-1
CASSLVPFGGQLNTEAFF
TGCGCCAGCAGCTTGGTCCCTTTCGGCGGGCAGCTGAACACTGAAGCTTTCTTT
>.|TRBJ1-4|TRBD1|TRBV18
CASSPPGQGIRDEKLFF
TGTGCCAGCTCACCACCGGGACAGGGGATTAGGGATGAAAAACTGTTTTTT